This T cell receptor beta chain stems from a study of blood T cell repertoires in COVID-19. Germline V gene data show CDR1 as SGHTA and CDR2 as FQGNSA. The CDR3 has 14 amino acids. V lost 5 bases to trimming and J lost 5 bases; unmatched junction nucleotides: 8. Assay: immunoSEQ multiplex PCR; the TCRdb copy retains only in-frame clones and omits some. The repertoire holds roughly 120,000 clones, 60% to 85% seen once, with around 4% in the top ten. The sample consisted of peripheral blood. The chain is built from TRBV7-2 and TRBJ2-7; 8 bases agree with TRBD1. The sequence came from a human donor in a cohort sampled during active or convalescent COVID-19. The CDR3 loop is CASSADRGADEQYF. CDR3 bases: TGTGCCAGCAGCGCAGACAGGGGTGCGGACGAGCAGTACTTC.